These 28 T cell receptor beta chains were sequenced from one sample in a study of T cell repertoires in cytomegalovirus infection. What these receptors recognize is not known. TCRdb used MiXCR to reprocess the reads, holding one entry per CDR3 protein. The table includes a few hundred thousand distinct CDR3 sequences, around 35% detected once. The sample consisted of cultured PBMCs, taken from culture after CMV antigen stimulation. Every receptor here comes from a human donor in good health (CMV status not recorded). Some clones in this sample may be carry-over from other donors' samples.

As DNA, the CDR3 is TGTGCCAGCAGTCTAGCGGGAGGGTATGGGGCCAACGTCCTGACTTTC. Protein product: CASSLAGGYGANVLTF. V is TRBV27 and J is TRBJ2-6, with TRBD2 matching over 12 bases. The trim removed 5 bases at V and 3 bases at J, leaving 2 bases unmatched. The CDR3 covers 16 residues. The germline gives CDR1 MNHEY, CDR2 SMNVEV (reference sequence).

This chain joins TRBV11-2 and TRBJ2-2; D may be TRBD1 (6 bases). Looked up from germline, CDR1 is SGHAT and CDR2 is FQNNGV. The germline V and J ends were trimmed by 5 bases and 4 bases, with 14 bases remaining between them. This CDR3 comprises 15 residues. CDR3 sequence reads: CASSRSPGVTGELFF. The CDR3 nucleotides are TGTGCCAGCAGCCGTAGCCCAGGGGTCACCGGGGAGCTGTTTTTT.

V and J are TRBV10-3 and TRBJ2-3; 10 bases map to TRBD1. With V trimmed by 6 bases and J by 4 bases, 1 base remained unmatched. Germline V CDR1 and CDR2: ENHRY, SYGVKD. The CDR3 has 13 residues. The CDR3: CAIRGQGADTQYF. In DNA, the CDR3 is TGTGCCATCAGAGGACAGGGGGCAGATACGCAGTATTTT.

The chain has TRBV7-3 and TRBJ2-7; D might be TRBD1 or TRBD2, each matching 6 bases. The CDR3 consists of 13 residues. Trimming removed 2 bases from V and 6 bases from J, with 11 bases in between. Germline V gives CDR1 SGHTA, CDR2 FQGTGA. CDR3 nucleotides: TGTGCCAGCAGCTTAGGGGGGCGTTTCGAGCAGTACTTC. It is translated as CASSLGGRFEQYF.

The J gene is TRBJ1-1, the V gene TRBV6-2 or TRBV6-3; D may be TRBD1 (5 bases). The CDR3 is 13 amino acids. The V end was cut by 8 bases, the J end by 6 bases, with 16 bases between. Germline V gene sequence: CDR1 MNHEY, CDR2 SVGEGT. The CDR3 nucleotides read TGTGCCAGCCGGCAGGGTGAGGTGGCTGAAGCTTTCTTT. Amino acid sequence: CASRQGEVAEAFF.

This clonotype was recorded a few times. The chain has TRBV4-1 and TRBJ2-1; TRBD2 matches at 15 bases. Germline assignment: CDR1 MGHRA and CDR2 YSYEKL. Unmatched junction bases numbered 8, after V lost 0 bases and J lost 5 bases. There are 19 residues in the CDR3. The CDR3, as DNA: TGCGCCAGCAGCCAAGAGCGGACTAGCGGGAGGGCCCTCGACAATGAGCAGTTCTTC. Translating gives CASSQERTSGRALDNEQFF.

In this sample, this clonotype turned up many times. In nucleotides, the CDR3 is TGTGCCAGCAGCTTAGACCGGGACTATGGCTACACCTTC. Translating gives CASSLDRDYGYTF. V gene TRBV7-2 combines with J gene TRBJ1-2; D is uncertain. This CDR3 is 13 amino acids long. V was cut by 1 base and J by 3 bases, with 6 bases left in between. Germline V gene sequence: CDR1 SGHTA, CDR2 FQGNSA.

This clonotype was seen more than once but under ten times. As DNA, the CDR3 is TGTGCCAGCAGTTACACGGACTCGAACACTGAAGCTTTCTTT. It yields the protein CASSYTDSNTEAFF. This sequence joins TRBV6-5 and TRBJ1-1; D remains ambiguous. Germline V lookup: CDR1 MNHEY, CDR2 SVGAGI. V lost 2 bases and J 1 base, leaving 8 bases between the germline ends. This CDR3 is built from 14 residues.

The rearrangement links TRBV12-3 or TRBV12-4 to TRBJ1-5, with D possibly matching TRBD1 (5 bases). With 3 bases removed from V and 2 bases from J, the gap between germline ends came to 11 bases. The CDR3 is 15 residues long. The CDR3: CASSFRREGNQPQHF. The CDR3 coding sequence is TGTGCCAGCAGTTTTCGCAGGGAGGGCAATCAGCCCCAGCATTTT.

In the case of this clonotype: At one end, the junction sequence differs from germline, possibly due to a read error. The chain couples TRBV7-6 to TRBJ2-2, with 7 positions matching TRBD1. This CDR3 comprises 16 residues. Germline V gene sequence: CDR1 SGHVS, CDR2 FNYEAQ. CDR3 DNA sequence: TGTGCTAGCAGCTTTGCCGGACAGGAGAACACCGGGGAGCTGTTTTTT. Its translation is CASSFAGQENTGELFF.

The chain links TRBV12-3 or TRBV12-4 to TRBJ2-1; D uncertain. CDR3 length: 14 amino acids. V was clipped by 2 bases and J by 8 bases, with 13 bases between them. The CDR3 region is CASSLNNHWDEQFF. CDR3 bases: TGTGCCAGCAGTTTAAATAACCACTGGGATGAGCAGTTCTTC.

The CDR3 loop reads CASSLEVLNYGYTF. CDR3 sequence (DNA): TGCGCCAGCAGCTTGGAAGTCCTTAACTATGGCTACACCTTC. This rearrangement joins TRBV5-1 to TRBJ1-2; D unclear. This CDR3 comprises 14 residues. Trimming took 0 bases from V and 1 from J, leaving 7 bases between them. Germline CDR1 is SGHRS and CDR2 is YFSETQ. The variable domain in full, completed from reference TRBV5-1 and TRBJ1-2, reads KAGVTQTPRYLIKTRGQQVTLSCSPISGHRSVSWYQQTPGQGLQFLFEYFSETQRNKGNFPGRFSGRQFSNSRSEMNVSTLELGDSALYLCASSLEVLNYGYTFGSGTRLTVV.

The chain is built from TRBV10-1 and TRBJ1-5; D is unresolved. V lost 2 bases, J lost 4 bases, and 9 bases lay in between. Per germline, CDR1 WNHNN and CDR2 SYGVQD (reference sequence). The CDR3 loop spans 14 amino acids. CDR3 DNA: TGCGCCAGCAGTGAGGACGGAACAAATCAGCCCCAGCATTTT. This encodes CASSEDGTNQPQHF.

The chain combines TRBV5-4 with TRBJ2-6, with 8 bases aligning to TRBD1. The CDR3 runs to 16 residues. With 4 bases clipped from V and 0 bases from J, the junction kept 3 bases outside the gene matches. Per germline, CDR1 SGHNT and CDR2 YYREEE (reference sequence). The CDR3 is CASSVQGGSGANVLTF. The CDR3 bases are TGTGCCAGCAGCGTACAGGGGGGCTCTGGGGCCAACGTCCTGACTTTC.

This clonotype was observed many times. The rearrangement uses TRBV7-2 and TRBJ2-4, with 7 bases lining up with TRBD1. The V gene end was trimmed by 2 bases and the J gene end by 1 base; junction bases not matched to a gene: 8. In germline, CDR1 is SGHTA, CDR2 FQGNSA. The CDR3 is 17 amino acids. CDR3: CASSLSGTGVAKNIQYF. CDR3 nucleotide sequence: TGTGCCAGCAGCTTATCGGGAACAGGGGTCGCCAAAAACATTCAGTACTTC.

This clonotype was observed a single time. Given a much more abundant clone one base away, this may be a read error. The chain joins TRBV7-2 to TRBJ2-4; the D is unclear. Germline assignment: CDR1 SGHTA and CDR2 FQGNSA. This CDR3 is built from 14 residues. In nucleotides, the CDR3 is TGTGCCAGCAGTTCAGACTTAGCCAAAAACATTCCGTACTTC. This translates into CASSSDLAKNIPYF.

CDR3 sequence reads: CASSPQGGRFF. As DNA, the CDR3 is TGTGCCAGCAGTCCCCAAGGCGGCAGGTTCTTC. The gene calls are TRBV6-1 and TRBJ2-1; unclear D gene. The CDR3 is 11 amino acids. Germline-derived CDR1 and CDR2 are MNHNS and SASEGT. V was trimmed by 5 bases and J by 15 bases, leaving 14 bases between them.

This clonotype has only a few counts. V usage is TRBV7-9 and J usage is TRBJ2-3, with 11 bases lining up with TRBD2. Germline V gene sequence: CDR1 SEHNR, CDR2 FQNEAQ (reference sequence). The CDR3 is 17 residues long. The ends lost 6 bases at V and 0 bases at J; junction bases unmatched: 8. The CDR3 nucleotides read TGTGCCAGCAGGGGACTAGCGGTCCCCAGTAGCACAGATACGCAGTATTTT. It is translated as CASRGLAVPSSTDTQYF.

The CDR3 sequence is CAIRTGGDDTQYF. The CDR3 nucleotides are TGTGCCATCAGGACAGGGGGTGATGATACGCAGTATTTT. The rearrangement joins TRBV10-3 to TRBJ2-3; 9 nucleotides align to TRBD1. Germline trimming cut 6 bases from V and 6 bases from J; bases unmatched to any gene: 4. Germline assignment: CDR1 ENHRY and CDR2 SYGVKD. This CDR3 has 13 amino acids.

This chain links TRBV4-3 with TRBJ2-1; D call uncertain. V gave up 2 bases and J gave up 8 bases, with 10 bases separating them. Germline V lookup: CDR1 LGHNA, CDR2 YSLEER. This CDR3 region has 13 residues. CDR3 DNA sequence: TGCGCCAGCAGCCAACGTGTAAGGGATGAGCAGTTCTTC. Translated, it gives CASSQRVRDEQFF.

This clonotype was recorded at least ten times. The genes are TRBV7-8 and TRBJ2-1, with TRBD2 matching over 14 bases. The CDR3 sequence is 15 residues long. V was pared by 5 bases and J by 11 bases, with 8 bases of the junction left unmatched. Germline values: CDR1 SGHVS, CDR2 FQNEAQ. As DNA, the CDR3 is TGTGCCAGCAGCCAGCCCGGGACTAGCGGGGGAAAGCAGTTCTTC. Protein sequence: CASSQPGTSGGKQFF.

The chain recombines TRBV4-1 with TRBJ2-5; 7 nucleotides agree with TRBD1. This CDR3 spans 15 amino acids. CDR1 and CDR2 (germline): MGHRA, YSYEKL. The V segment lost 5 bases and the J segment 1 base; nucleotides outside the gene matches: 7. CDR3 in DNA: TGCGCCAGCAGCTTGGACAGGACCTTCCAAGAGACCCAGTACTTC. It yields the protein CASSLDRTFQETQYF.

This clonotype was seen only a few times. This chain joins TRBV2 and TRBJ2-1; D is possibly TRBD1 (5 bases). Germline assignment: CDR1 SNHLY and CDR2 FYNNEI. CDR3 length equals 15 residues. V lost 6 bases to trimming and J lost 2 bases, with 14 bases between them. The CDR3 is CASRLRRGAYNEQFF. The CDR3 region has the DNA TGTGCCAGCAGGCTAAGAAGGGGCGCCTACAATGAGCAGTTCTTC.

This clonotype was counted ten times or more. The chain recombines TRBV7-8 with TRBJ1-3; D is uncertain. CDR3 length: 16 amino acids. Trimming pared 5 bases from V and 0 bases from J, leaving 14 bases between. Germline V gives CDR1 SGHVS, CDR2 FQNEAQ. The CDR3 sequence: CASSLGRTISGNTIYF. As DNA, the CDR3 is TGTGCCAGCAGCCTCGGGCGGACCATCTCTGGAAACACCATATATTTT.

V gene TRBV7-2 combines with J gene TRBJ2-1, with D tentatively TRBD1 (5 bases). With 3 bases removed from V and 7 bases from J, the gap between germline ends came to 13 bases. The CDR3 length is 14 residues. CDR1 is SGHTA and CDR2 is FQGNSA in the germline V gene. CDR3 in amino acids: CASSFQGLGNEQFF. CDR3 in DNA: TGTGCCAGCAGCTTCCAGGGATTGGGGAATGAGCAGTTCTTC.

About this clonotype itself: A much larger clone lies a single base off, so this may be a read error. The V and J genes are TRBV7-2 and TRBJ2-2; no definite D call. Trimming cost V 7 bases and J 4 bases, with 4 bases left between them. The CDR3 has 11 amino acids. Germline assignment: CDR1 SGHTA and CDR2 FQGNSA. For the CDR3, the DNA is TGTGCCAGCACCCTCACCGGGGAGCTGTTTTTT. Translating gives CASTLTGELFF.

V usage is TRBV28 and J usage is TRBJ2-1; 10 bases align to TRBD2. The CDR3 runs 14 residues. Germline V CDR1 and CDR2: MDHEN, SYDVKM. V gave up 8 bases and J gave up 1 base; unmatched junction bases: 2. CDR3 sequence reads: CASLAGGSYNEQFF. The CDR3 nucleotides are TGTGCCAGCTTAGCGGGAGGTTCCTACAATGAGCAGTTCTTC.

This clonotype was seen only a few times. This chain joins TRBV6-2 or TRBV6-3 and TRBJ2-5; 8 nucleotides align to TRBD2. The V and J ends lost 5 bases and 5 bases, in that order; junction bases with no gene match: 13. Germline CDR1 MNHEY, CDR2 SVGEGT. The CDR3 sequence is 16 residues long. CDR3 coding DNA: TGTGCCAGCAGTCCATACGAGGGAGCGGGAGTTGAGACCCAGTACTTC. It is translated as CASSPYEGAGVETQYF.